A selection of T cell receptor beta chains follows, all from one sample in a study of glioma-infiltrating T cells. Using its own MiXCR run on the multiplex PCR reads, TCRdb lists one record per CDR3 protein. Here the sample spans around 390,000 distinct CDR3 sequences, roughly two fifths being singletons. The sequencing sample was made of glioma tissue, nonneoplastic brain tissue, or PBMCs (not recorded which). These receptors were taken from a human donor with low-grade glioma or glioblastoma, undergoing nonglioma brain surgery, or in good health (not recorded which). Both conserved end residues are trimmed from each CDR3. Fields, in order: clone size, J gene, V gene, CDR3 protein. Some rows mark clone size as missing; the rest say once, few, many or name a class of expanded clone.

clone size: many; J gene: TRBJ1-1; V gene: TRBV6-1; CDR3 protein: ASGTLNTEAF
clone size: many; J gene: TRBJ1-6; V gene: TRBV20-1; CDR3 protein: SARPRDGDSPLH
clone size: -; J gene: TRBJ1-5; V gene: TRBV27; CDR3 protein: ASSPPRNQPQH
clone size: many; J gene: TRBJ2-7; V gene: TRBV25-1; CDR3 protein: ASSEGYEQY
clone size: -; J gene: TRBJ2-1; V gene: TRBV28; CDR3 protein: ARTVTGTASYNEQF
clone size: -; J gene: TRBJ1-1; V gene: TRBV28; CDR3 protein: ASSHPTGVMNTKAF
clone size: -; J gene: TRBJ1-3; V gene: TRBV18; CDR3 protein: ASSPRQGEDTIY
clone size: few; J gene: TRBJ2-3; V gene: TRBV27; CDR3 protein: ASSLYRVTDTQY
clone size: -; J gene: TRBJ2-1; V gene: TRBV19; CDR3 protein: ASRGLAAPTANEQF
clone size: few; J gene: TRBJ2-5; V gene: TRBV29-1; CDR3 protein: SARDLNGTQY
clone size: few; J gene: TRBJ2-1; V gene: TRBV14; CDR3 protein: ASSQGLTPGLGNEQF
clone size: many; J gene: TRBJ2-1; V gene: TRBV7-2; CDR3 protein: ASSLAGSSYNEQF
clone size: -; J gene: TRBJ2-3; V gene: TRBV11-2; CDR3 protein: ASSPPGQGRTDTQY
clone size: once; J gene: TRBJ2-7; V gene: TRBV6-5; CDR3 protein: ASRRRLAGTDEQY
clone size: many; J gene: TRBJ1-5; V gene: TRBV28; CDR3 protein: ASSLGQWKSNQPQH
clone size: -; J gene: TRBJ2-5; V gene: TRBV15; CDR3 protein: ATSNQDRQETQY
clone size: -; J gene: TRBJ2-4; V gene: TRBV11-2; CDR3 protein: ASSLVVQNIQY
clone size: -; J gene: TRBJ2-2; V gene: TRBV27; CDR3 protein: ASRRQKTGELF
clone size: many; J gene: TRBJ1-5; V gene: TRBV6-1; CDR3 protein: ASSHRGGTNQPQH
clone size: many; J gene: TRBJ2-7; V gene: TRBV28; CDR3 protein: ASTLRGQGYEQY
clone size: few; J gene: TRBJ2-5; V gene: TRBV6-1; CDR3 protein: ASTPTSGSAETQY
clone size: many; J gene: TRBJ2-3; V gene: TRBV7-6; CDR3 protein: ASSLVIPGTVGDTQY
clone size: many; J gene: TRBJ2-3; V gene: TRBV24-1; CDR3 protein: ATSDRSGRDNLDTQY
clone size: few; J gene: TRBJ2-3; V gene: TRBV7-3; CDR3 protein: ASSLEGTGYGYTQY
clone size: -; J gene: TRBJ1-1; V gene: TRBV6-5; CDR3 protein: ASNSLGTEAF
clone size: -; J gene: TRBJ2-7; V gene: TRBV18; CDR3 protein: ASSPYSDRGYEQY
clone size: -; J gene: TRBJ2-3; V gene: TRBV4-1; CDR3 protein: ASSQGHATGTDTQY
clone size: -; J gene: TRBJ2-7; V gene: TRBV18; CDR3 protein: ASSPPVQTYEQY
clone size: -; J gene: TRBJ1-5; V gene: TRBV29-1; CDR3 protein: SAQGGNQPQH
clone size: few; J gene: TRBJ2-7; V gene: TRBV16; CDR3 protein: ASSLEPTLEQY
clone size: -; J gene: TRBJ2-7; V gene: TRBV18; CDR3 protein: ASSPLGGQSLSYEQY
clone size: -; J gene: TRBJ1-1; V gene: TRBV6-1; CDR3 protein: ASSPSRRVNTEAF
clone size: -; J gene: TRBJ2-2; V gene: TRBV2; CDR3 protein: ASANRSVPGELF
clone size: -; J gene: TRBJ2-2; V gene: TRBV20-1; CDR3 protein: SARDSLPGELF
clone size: -; J gene: TRBJ1-1; V gene: TRBV19; CDR3 protein: ASSIYTEAF
clone size: many; J gene: TRBJ2-3; V gene: TRBV28; CDR3 protein: ASSLSGTGPTDTQY
clone size: -; J gene: TRBJ1-5; V gene: TRBV4-1; CDR3 protein: ASSQGRVGTASNQPQH
clone size: few; J gene: TRBJ2-1; V gene: TRBV20-1; CDR3 protein: SARGTSGHAEQF
clone size: few; J gene: TRBJ2-5; V gene: TRBV4-1; CDR3 protein: ASSQDFDSQETQY
clone size: once; J gene: TRBJ1-1; V gene: TRBV20-1; CDR3 protein: SDDPQTLGTEAF
clone size: many; J gene: TRBJ1-1; V gene: TRBV20-1; CDR3 protein: SARARTGMNEAF
clone size: -; J gene: TRBJ2-5; V gene: TRBV7-2; CDR3 protein: ASSLSRADRKETQY
clone size: few; J gene: TRBJ1-5; V gene: TRBV7-9; CDR3 protein: ASSSQGNNQPQH
clone size: few; J gene: TRBJ2-6; V gene: TRBV28; CDR3 protein: ASSFRGVVGANVLT
clone size: -; J gene: TRBJ2-7; V gene: TRBV4-2; CDR3 protein: ASSQLYNPSNPYEQY
clone size: many; J gene: TRBJ1-6; V gene: TRBV20-1; CDR3 protein: SARDPEDRLRSPLH
clone size: -; J gene: TRBJ1-2; V gene: TRBV7-2; CDR3 protein: ASSLVEGGIGYT
clone size: few; J gene: TRBJ2-7; V gene: TRBV7-6; CDR3 protein: ASSPRTVSHEQY
clone size: -; J gene: TRBJ2-3; V gene: TRBV19; CDR3 protein: ASSTQTSTDTQY
clone size: few; J gene: TRBJ1-3; V gene: TRBV6-1; CDR3 protein: ASRRTPSDTIY
clone size: -; J gene: TRBJ1-1; V gene: TRBV6-1; CDR3 protein: ASSQVPGTEAF
clone size: -; J gene: TRBJ2-2; V gene: TRBV27; CDR3 protein: ASSTRLAGRIGGELF
clone size: many; J gene: TRBJ2-7; V gene: TRBV28; CDR3 protein: ASSLGTGAPYEQY
clone size: many; J gene: TRBJ1-1; V gene: TRBV6-2/TRBV6-3; CDR3 protein: ASEGRPIRTEAF
clone size: -; J gene: TRBJ2-1; V gene: TRBV28; CDR3 protein: ASSSSLTDLLTSGSYNEQF
clone size: many; J gene: TRBJ2-3; V gene: TRBV6-2/TRBV6-3; CDR3 protein: ASTPRVGGDTQY
clone size: -; J gene: TRBJ2-6; V gene: TRBV27; CDR3 protein: ASSLMASGANVLT